The sequence of this TCR beta chain was determined in a study of cytomegalovirus exposure and HLA in healthy donors. Findings and caveats of the study: It was shown in a later analysis that HLA-associated TCR beta chains were more clonally expanded than other, equally common chains.

This clone was counted between two and nine times. Its matching antigen is unknown. A multiplex PCR was run with 60 Vbeta primers and 13 Jbeta primers. Measured with immunoSEQ multiplex PCR; TCRdb has only the in-frame clones, and not every one. The table has roughly 220,000 clones, 80% to 90% seen once. The CDR3 runs to 16 residues. From germline, CDR1 is SEHNR and CDR2 FQNEAQ (reference sequence). V was cut by 2 bases and J by 0 bases, with 13 bases left in between. The sequenced sample was PBMCs. V is TRBV7-9 and J is TRBJ1-1, with TRBD1 as a possible D gene (5 bases). This clonotype was obtained from a man aged 25 to 40 in good health and CMV-seronegative. CDR3 bases: TGTGCCAGCAGCTTAAGGGCAGGGTGGATGAACACTGAAGCTTTCTTT. Protein: CASSLRAGWMNTEAFF.